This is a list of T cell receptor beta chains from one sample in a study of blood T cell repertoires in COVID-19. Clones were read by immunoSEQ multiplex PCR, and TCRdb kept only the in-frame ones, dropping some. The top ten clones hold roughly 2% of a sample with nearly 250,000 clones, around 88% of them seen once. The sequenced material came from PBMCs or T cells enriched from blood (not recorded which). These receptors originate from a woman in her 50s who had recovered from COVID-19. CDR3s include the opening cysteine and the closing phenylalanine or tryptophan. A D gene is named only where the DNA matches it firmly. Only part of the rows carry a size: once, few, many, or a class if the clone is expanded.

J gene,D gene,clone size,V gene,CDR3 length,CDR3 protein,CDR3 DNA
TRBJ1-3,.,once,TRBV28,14,CASSPGGSGNTIYF,TGTGCCAGCAGTCCCGGGGGCTCTGGAAACACCATATATTTT
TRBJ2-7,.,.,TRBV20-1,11,CSVPSGSEQYF,TGCAGTGTCCCTTCGGGGAGCGAGCAGTACTTC
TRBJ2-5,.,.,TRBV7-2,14,CASSLAGRKETQYF,TGTGCCAGCAGCTTAGCAGGGAGGAAAGAGACCCAGTACTTC
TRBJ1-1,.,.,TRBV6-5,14,CASTSLGLEAEAFF,TGTGCCAGCACCTCCCTGGGTCTGGAGGCTGAAGCTTTCTTT
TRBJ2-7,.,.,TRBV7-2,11,CASSFYYEQYF,TGTGCCAGCAGCTTTTACTACGAGCAGTACTTC
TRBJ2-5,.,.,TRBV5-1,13,CASRPGFAETQYF,TGCGCCAGCAGACCGGGGTTCGCGGAGACCCAGTACTTC
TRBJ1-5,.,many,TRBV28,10,CASNIQPQHF,TGTGCCAGCAATATTCAGCCCCAGCATTTT
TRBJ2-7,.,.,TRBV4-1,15,CASSQTVIVEDGQYF,TGCGCCAGCAGCCAAACCGTCATTGTGGAGGATGGGCAGTACTTC
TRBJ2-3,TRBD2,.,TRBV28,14,CASSLGGRTDTQYF,TGTGCCAGCAGTTTGGGGGGGAGAACAGATACGCAGTATTTT
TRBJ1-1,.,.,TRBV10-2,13,CASSEAGNTEAFF,TGCGCCAGCAGTGAGGCAGGGAACACTGAAGCTTTCTTT
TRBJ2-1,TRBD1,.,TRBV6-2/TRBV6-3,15,CASSDRGGISNEQFF,TGTGCCAGCAGTGACAGGGGAGGTATAAGCAATGAGCAGTTCTTC
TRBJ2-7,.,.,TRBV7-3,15,CASSLTPGHGYEQYF,TGTGCCAGCAGCTTAACCCCGGGACACGGCTACGAGCAGTACTTC
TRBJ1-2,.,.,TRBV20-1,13,CSASAQAGYGYTF,TGCAGTGCTAGTGCCCAGGCCGGCTATGGCTACACCTTC
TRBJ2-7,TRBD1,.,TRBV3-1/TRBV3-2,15,CASSQGQGTPYEQYF,TGTGCCAGCAGCCAGGGACAGGGGACCCCCTACGAGCAGTACTTC
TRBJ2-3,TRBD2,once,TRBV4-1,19,CASSQDGVGGGERADTQYF,TGCGCCAGCAGCCAAGATGGGGTAGGCGGGGGGGAAAGGGCAGATACGCAGTATTTT
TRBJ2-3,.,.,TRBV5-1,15,CASSLQGSGTDTQYF,TGCGCCAGCAGCTTACAGGGCTCTGGCACAGATACGCAGTATTTT
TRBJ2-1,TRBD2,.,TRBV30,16,CACYGGASGAYNEQFF,TGTGCCTGCTACGGAGGGGCTAGCGGGGCCTACAATGAGCAGTTCTTC
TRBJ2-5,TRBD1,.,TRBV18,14,CASSPGTGGETQYF,TGTGCCAGCTCACCAGGGACAGGAGGGGAGACCCAGTACTTC
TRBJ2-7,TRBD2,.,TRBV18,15,CASSYGGGSGYEQYF,TGTGCCAGCTCCTACGGGGGGGGAAGCGGCTACGAGCAGTACTTC
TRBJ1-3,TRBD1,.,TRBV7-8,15,CASSHGTANGNTIYF,TGTGCCAGCAGCCACGGGACAGCAAATGGAAACACCATATATTTT
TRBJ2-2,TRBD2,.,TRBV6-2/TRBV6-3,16,CASSYSQRGNTGELFF,TGTGCCAGCAGTTACTCCCAGCGGGGGAACACCGGGGAGCTGTTTTTT
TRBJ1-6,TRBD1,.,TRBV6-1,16,CASSDLSGQGISPLHF,TGTGCCAGCAGTGATCTTTCGGGACAGGGGATTTCACCCCTCCACTTT
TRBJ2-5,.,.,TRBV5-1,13,CASSLYYGETQYF,TGCGCCAGCAGCTTGTACTATGGAGAGACCCAGTACTTC
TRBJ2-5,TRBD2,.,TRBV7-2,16,CASSTGGSGRAGTQYF,TGTGCCAGCAGCACCGGGGGTAGCGGGAGGGCCGGGACCCAGTACTTC
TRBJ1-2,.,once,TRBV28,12,CASSRQSYGYTF,TGTGCCAGCTCCAGACAGTCCTATGGCTACACCTTC
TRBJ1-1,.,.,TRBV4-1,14,CASKPGRGDTEAFF,TGCGCCAGCAAGCCAGGGCGGGGGGACACTGAAGCTTTCTTT
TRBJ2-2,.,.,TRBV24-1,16,CATNNPRGSGTGELFF,TGTGCCACCAATAACCCTCGAGGGTCGGGGACCGGGGAGCTGTTTTTT
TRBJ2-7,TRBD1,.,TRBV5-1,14,CASTLSDRGSEQYF,TGCGCCAGCACCCTATCGGACAGGGGAAGCGAGCAGTACTTC
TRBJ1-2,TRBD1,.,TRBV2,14,CASTKDRTLYGYTF,TGTGCCAGCACTAAGGACAGGACCCTCTATGGCTACACCTTC
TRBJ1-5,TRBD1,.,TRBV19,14,CASRTGQINQPQHF,TGTGCCAGTAGGACGGGACAGATCAATCAGCCCCAGCATTTT
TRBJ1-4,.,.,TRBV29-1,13,CSVSGGANEKLFF,TGCAGCGTTTCTGGCGGGGCGAATGAAAAACTGTTTTTT
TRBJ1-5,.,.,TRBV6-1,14,CASSEGGGYQPQHF,TGTGCCAGCAGTGAAGGGGGGGGGTACCAGCCCCAGCATTTT
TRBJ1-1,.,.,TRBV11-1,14,CASSRGRGNTEAFF,TGTGCCAGCAGCCGAGGACGGGGGAACACTGAAGCTTTCTTT
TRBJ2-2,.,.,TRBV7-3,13,CASSFMSTGELFF,TGTGCCAGCAGCTTTATGAGCACCGGGGAGCTGTTTTTT
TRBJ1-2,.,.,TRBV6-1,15,CASSEVEEGSYGYTF,TGTGCCAGCAGTGAAGTTGAGGAGGGGAGCTATGGCTACACCTTC
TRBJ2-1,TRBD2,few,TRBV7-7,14,CASSSSGLAHEQFF,TGTGCTAGCAGCTCGTCGGGACTAGCGCATGAGCAGTTCTTC
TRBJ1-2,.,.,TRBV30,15,CAWSKPSRGEYGYTF,TGTGCCTGGAGTAAACCCTCTAGGGGCGAGTATGGCTACACCTTC
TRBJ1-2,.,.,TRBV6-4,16,CASSEFGYGTNYGYTF,TGTGCCAGCAGTGAATTTGGATACGGGACTAACTATGGCTACACCTTC
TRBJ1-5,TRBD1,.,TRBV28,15,CASSSSGQGGQPQHF,TGTGCCAGCAGTTCATCGGGACAGGGCGGCCAGCCCCAGCATTTT
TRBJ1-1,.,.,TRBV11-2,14,CASSSQGANTEAFF,TGTGCCAGCAGCTCACAGGGTGCCAACACTGAAGCTTTCTTT
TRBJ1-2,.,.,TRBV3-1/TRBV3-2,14,CASSLDRINYGYTF,TGTGCCAGCAGCTTAGACAGGATTAACTATGGCTACACCTTC
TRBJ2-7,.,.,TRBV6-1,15,CASSELNRHSYEQYF,TGTGCCAGCAGTGAATTGAACAGGCATTCCTACGAGCAGTACTTC
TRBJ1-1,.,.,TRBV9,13,CASSVARGTEAFF,TGTGCCAGCAGCGTAGCCCGGGGGACTGAAGCTTTCTTT
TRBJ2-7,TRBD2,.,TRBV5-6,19,CASSSRLAGGPSPLYEQYF,TGTGCCAGCAGCTCCCGACTAGCGGGGGGTCCTTCCCCTCTCTACGAGCAGTACTTC
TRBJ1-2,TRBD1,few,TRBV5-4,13,CASSVGTGDGYTF,TGTGCCAGCAGCGTGGGGACAGGGGACGGCTACACCTTC
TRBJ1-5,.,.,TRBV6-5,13,CASTMGGNQPQHF,TGTGCCAGCACCATGGGGGGGAATCAGCCCCAGCATTTT
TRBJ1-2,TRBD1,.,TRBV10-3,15,CAISDTGVGVDGYTF,TGTGCCATCAGTGATACAGGGGTGGGGGTTGATGGCTACACCTTC
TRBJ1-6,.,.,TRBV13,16,CASSLQGIRGNSPLHF,TGTGCCAGCAGCTTACAGGGGATCCGAGGGAATTCACCCCTCCACTTT
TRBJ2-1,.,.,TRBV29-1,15,CSVEGGGGVLGEQFF,TGCAGCGTTGAAGGTGGGGGGGGCGTACTGGGTGAGCAGTTCTTC